This is a list of T cell receptor beta chains from one sample in a study of CD8+CD57+ T cells in acquired aplastic anemia. TCRdb re-called the reads through MiXCR, storing one row per CDR3 protein. This table holds about 170,000 distinct CDR3 sequences, around 50% found once. The specimen sequenced was sorted CD4+, CD8+, or CD8+CD57+ T cells (not recorded which) from PBMCs. These receptors all come from a human donor with aplastic anemia. CDR3s include the opening cysteine and the closing phenylalanine or tryptophan. Each record gives: clone size, D gene, J gene, V gene, CDR3 protein, CDR3 DNA. D genes are given only for firm matches. Size tells how often a clone was seen (once, few, many) or the class of an expanded clone, and some rows leave it out.

NA	TRBD2	TRBJ2-7	TRBV6-4	CASSDPFLAGGQHFNEQYF	TGTGCCAGCAGTGACCCTTTTCTAGCGGGGGGGCAACATTTCAACGAGCAGTACTTC
NA	NA	TRBJ2-1	TRBV13	CASSSLPTGYNEQFF	TGTGCCAGCAGCTCCCTCCCTACAGGGTACAATGAGCAGTTCTTC
NA	TRBD1	TRBJ1-6	TRBV25-1	CASAGTGNSPLHF	TGTGCCAGCGCTGGGACAGGGAATTCACCCCTCCACTTT
many	NA	TRBJ1-4	TRBV20-1	CSASTPGNEKLFF	TGCAGTGCTAGTACGCCTGGGAATGAAAAACTGTTTTTT
many	TRBD2	TRBJ2-7	TRBV12-3/TRBV12-4	CASRQGTSGAAYEQYF	TGTGCCAGCAGACAAGGGACTAGCGGGGCGGCCTACGAGCAGTACTTC
NA	NA	TRBJ1-6	TRBV5-4	CASSLTGERSPLHF	TGTGCCAGCAGCTTAACGGGTGAGCGTTCACCCCTCCACTTT
many	TRBD1	TRBJ2-7	TRBV2	CASSPGTGSLEQYF	TGTGCCAGCAGTCCTGGGACAGGGTCCCTCGAGCAGTACTTC
NA	NA	TRBJ1-4	TRBV2	CAGRYGRNEKLFF	TGTGCCGGGCGGTACGGACGAAATGAAAAACTGTTTTTT
NA	NA	TRBJ2-3	TRBV19	CASSIQTSTDTQYF	TGTGCCAGTAGTATCCAAACTAGCACAGATACGCAGTATTTT
NA	TRBD2	TRBJ2-7	TRBV11-2	CASSLLAGIYEQYF	TGTGCCAGCAGCCTTCTAGCGGGAATCTACGAGCAGTACTTC
NA	TRBD2	TRBJ2-1	TRBV20-1	CSGEGSAGEQFF	TGCAGTGGGGAGGGCTCCGCCGGTGAGCAGTTCTTC
once	NA	TRBJ1-5	TRBV19	CASTPRRSGQPQHF	TGTGCCAGTACCCCTCGCAGGTCGGGGCAGCCCCAGCATTTT
many	NA	TRBJ2-5	TRBV20-1	CSAKGPAETQYF	TGCAGTGCAAAGGGGCCCGCGGAGACCCAGTACTTC
many	NA	TRBJ1-6	TRBV13	CASSSYLMGVNSPLHF	TGTGCCAGCAGCTCCTACTTAATGGGGGTTAATTCACCCCTCCACTTT
NA	NA	TRBJ1-5	TRBV29-1	CSVKQGVNQPQHF	TGCAGCGTTAAACAGGGTGTGAATCAGCCCCAGCATTTT
NA	NA	TRBJ2-3	TRBV20-1	CSAPRGIGGRTDTQYF	TGCAGTGCACCCAGGGGAATCGGAGGGCGCACAGATACGCAGTATTTT
many	NA	TRBJ1-3	TRBV6-6	CASSPIRNSGNTIYF	TGTGCCAGCAGCCCAATCAGGAACTCCGGAAACACCATATATTTT
NA	NA	TRBJ2-7	TRBV20-1	CSARDSAGYDEQYF	TGCAGTGCTAGAGATAGTGCGGGGTATGACGAGCAGTACTTC
NA	NA	TRBJ1-1	TRBV2	CASSEMQGNTEAFF	TGTGCCAGCAGTGAAATGCAGGGTAACACTGAAGCTTTCTTT
NA	TRBD2	TRBJ2-7	TRBV7-2	CASSITSGGAYEQYF	TGTGCCAGCAGCATTACTAGCGGGGGGGCGTACGAGCAGTACTTC
few	TRBD1	TRBJ1-2	TRBV7-6	CASSLRTGGGYTF	TGTGCCAGCAGCTTACGGACAGGGGGCGGCTACACCTTC
NA	NA	TRBJ1-1	TRBV29-1	CSVEGALEAFF	TGCAGCGTTGAGGGGGCCCTTGAGGCTTTCTTT
NA	TRBD1	TRBJ1-2	TRBV20-1	CSARATGTSYGYTF	TGCAGTGCTAGGGCGACAGGGACTTCCTATGGCTACACCTTC
NA	NA	TRBJ2-7	TRBV6-1	CASSDQVYEQYF	TGTGCCAGCAGTGATCAAGTCTACGAGCAGTACTTC
few	TRBD1	TRBJ1-4	TRBV28	CASGIAGGRMFF	TGTGCCAGCGGAATAGCAGGGGGAAGGATGTTTTTT
NA	NA	TRBJ2-2	TRBV9	CASSVSLVGELFF	TGTGCCAGCAGCGTTTCCTTGGTCGGGGAGCTGTTTTTT
many	NA	TRBJ2-5	TRBV7-2	CASSLRGLQETQYF	TGTGCCAGCAGCTTACGGGGACTCCAAGAGACCCAGTACTTC
many	TRBD2	TRBJ2-3	TRBV11-1	CASSLGTSVTPIGSTDTQYF	TGTGCCAGCAGCCTCGGGACTAGCGTAACGCCAATTGGCAGCACAGATACGCAGTATTTT
NA	NA	TRBJ2-1	TRBV7-3	CASGRGGRNEQFF	TGTGCCAGCGGGAGGGGGGGTAGAAATGAGCAGTTCTTC
NA	TRBD1	TRBJ1-2	TRBV29-1	CSVELGQNYGYTF	TGCAGCGTTGAGTTGGGACAGAACTATGGCTACACCTTC
many	TRBD2	TRBJ2-5	TRBV9	CASSTGTSGVETQYF	TGTGCCAGCAGCACCGGGACTAGCGGGGTGGAGACCCAGTACTTC
NA	TRBD2	TRBJ2-1	TRBV19	CASSVLAGGLNEQFF	TGTGCCAGTAGTGTCCTAGCGGGAGGTCTAAATGAGCAGTTCTTC